This TCR beta chain was retrieved from a study of beta chain features in type 1 diabetes. This clone was seen at least ten times. The isolated RNA, all of it, was reverse transcribed, so expressed TCRB transcripts were what got sequenced. Sequencing used immunoSEQ multiplex PCR; TCRdb keeps in-frame clones, though not all of them. The sample carries some 410,000 clones, over 10% recorded once. With 0 bases removed from V and 3 bases from J, the gap between germline ends came to 15 bases. The germline V gene encodes CDR1 GTSNPN and CDR2 SVGIG (reference sequence). The CDR3 spans 15 residues. The genes are TRBV30 and TRBJ2-7, with a possible D match to TRBD1 (6 bases). What was sequenced was naive CD4+ T cells from blood. This TCR came from a woman aged 18-35 years in good health. Here the CDR3 DNA reads TGTGCCTGGAGTGTAACAGGGTGGGGGATCTACGAGCAGTACTTC. Translated, it gives CAWSVTGWGIYEQYF.